This T cell receptor (beta chain) appears in the sequencing data of a study of blood T cell repertoires in COVID-19. Method: immunoSEQ multiplex PCR; TCRdb's copy keeps in-frame clones and lacks some. The table lists some 250,000 clones, approximately 90% of them singletons, with 1.2% in the top ten. The TCR originated in a human donor in a cohort exposed to, infected with or recovered from COVID-19 (not recorded which). The donor label of this sample is uncertain. The specimen sequenced was PBMCs or T cells enriched from blood (not recorded which).

Written as DNA, the CDR3 is TGCGCCAGCAGCCCCCTCGGACGGGGAAATGAAAAACTGTTTTTT. It encodes CASSPLGRGNEKLFF. This chain joins TRBV4-1 and TRBJ1-4; D gene uncertain. Germline V gene data show CDR1 as MGHRA and CDR2 as YSYEKL. CDR3 size: 15 residues. Trimming took off 4 bases at V and 5 bases at J, with 14 bases between the two ends.